These 30 T cell receptor beta chains originate from one sample sequenced in a study of blood T cells in healthy people across ages. Through a sample-barcoded 5' primer and a J-beta primer mix, a second PCR was run for roughly 6 to 12 cycles. TCRdb reprocessed the 5' RACE reads with MiXCR, giving one entry per CDR3 protein. There are over a million distinct CDR3 sequences in the sample; about 43% occur only once, and 7% to 9% lies in the top ten. What was sequenced was blood. Receptor source: a woman aged 18-29 years in good health.

This clonotype occurred once. The chain has TRBV7-8 and TRBJ2-2, with 8 bases aligning to TRBD2. CDR3 size: 17 residues. Germline V gives CDR1 SGHVS, CDR2 FQNEAQ. V lost 3 bases and J lost 1; bases outside the gene matches: 7. In nucleotides, the CDR3 is TGTGCCAGCAGCTTTCTTAGCGGGGTGGGGAACACCGGGGAGCTGTTTTTT. It translates to CASSFLSGVGNTGELFF.

This clonotype was seen a handful of times. The chain recombines TRBV20-1 with TRBJ2-5, with 7 nucleotides matching TRBD2. Germline values: CDR1 DFQATT, CDR2 SNEGSKA (reference sequence). The CDR3 length is 13 residues. Trimming cost V 5 bases and J 1 base; bases outside gene matches: 4. CDR3 sequence reads: CSAPRTSQETQYF. The CDR3 DNA sequence: TGCAGTGCTCCGAGGACTAGCCAAGAGACCCAGTACTTC.

Of note for this clonotype: The junction and the germline gene differ at one end; a read error may be behind it. The rearrangement joins TRBV7-7 to TRBJ2-1; D unclear. The CDR3 is 19 residues long. CDR1 and CDR2 from the germline V gene are SSHAT and FNYEAQ (reference sequence). The CDR3 sequence is CASSLEIPDRRPAYNEQFF. The DNA of the CDR3 is TGTGCTAGCAGCTTAGAGATACCCGACCGGCGTCCGGCCTACAATGAGCAGTTCTTC. The whole variable domain, filled in from reference TRBV7-7 and TRBJ2-1, reads GAGVSQSPRYKVTKRGQDVTLRCDPISSHATLYWYQQALGQGPEFLTYFNYEAQPDKSGLPSDRFSAERPEGSISTLTIQRTEQRDSAMYRCASSLEIPDRRPAYNEQFFGPGTRLTVL.

The V and J genes are TRBV6-5 and TRBJ2-7; D gene unclear. The V end lost 5 bases, the J end lost 3 bases, and 11 bases lay between the germline ends. The CDR3 has 13 residues. CDR1 and CDR2 from the germline V gene are MNHEY and SVGAGI. In DNA, the CDR3 is TGTGCCAGCAGTACCCTCTACGACTACGAGCAGTACTTC. Residues: CASSTLYDYEQYF.

The chain is built from TRBV7-2 and TRBJ2-3; no definite D call. Germline values: CDR1 SGHTA, CDR2 FQGNSA. Trimming took 0 bases from V and 0 from J, leaving 13 bases between them. This CDR3 contains 17 residues. CDR3 amino acids: CASSLAKVRPSTDTQYF. In DNA form, the CDR3 reads TGTGCCAGCAGCTTAGCGAAAGTTAGGCCTAGCACAGATACGCAGTATTTT.

This chain connects TRBV4-1 to TRBJ1-5, with D maybe TRBD1 (5 bases). Germline V gives CDR1 MGHRA, CDR2 YSYEKL. The V end lost 5 bases, the J end lost 2 bases, and 13 bases lay between the germline ends. The CDR3 is 15 residues long. The CDR3 DNA sequence: TGCGCCAGCAGCTCGGGGCGGGACGGCAATCAGCCCCAGCATTTT. It specifies CASSSGRDGNQPQHF.

Of note for this clonotype: A much larger clone differs from this one at a single base, so this may be a read error. The CDR3 here is CAIGSGSSYNEQYF. The CDR3 region has the DNA TGTGCCATCGGTTCAGGTAGCTCCTACAATGAGCAGTACTTC. The chain recombines TRBV10-3 with TRBJ2-1; no clear D. The J call is doubtful: the DNA matches TRBJ2-7 better. Germline-derived CDR1 and CDR2 are ENHRY and SYGVKD. This CDR3 is 14 amino acids long.

The chain carries TRBV10-3 and TRBJ2-1; the D gene is possibly TRBD2 (6 bases). V dropped 6 bases and J dropped 13 bases, with 37 bases sitting between them. The length of the CDR3 is 19 residues. Germline V gene sequence: CDR1 ENHRY, CDR2 SYGVKD. The CDR3 sequence is CAIRDTESGLANPQETQFF. CDR3 coding DNA: TGTGCCATCAGGGACACAGAATCGGGACTGGCGAATCCACAAGAGACCCAGTTCTTC.

Concerning this clonotype itself: Being one base from a much bigger clone, this may be a read error. The V gene is TRBV10-3, the J gene TRBJ2-5; 10 bases align to TRBD1. The CDR3 has 14 residues. The junction had 12 bases not matched to a gene; V was cut back by 6 bases and J by 11 bases. Germline V CDR1 and CDR2: ENHRY, SYGVKD. Here the CDR3 reads CAISAGQGSDEQYF. CDR3 in DNA: TGTGCCATCAGCGCGGGACAGGGGTCCGATGAGCAGTACTTC.

The V and J genes are TRBV29-1 and TRBJ2-7; 8 bases match TRBD2. The CDR3 extends over 14 amino acids. V was clipped by 5 bases and J by 7 bases; unmatched bases: 13. Germline lookup yields CDR1 SQVTM and CDR2 ANQGSEA. In DNA, the CDR3 is TGCAGCGTTTTACTACTAGCGGAGTACAATGAGCAGTACTTC. Translation gives CSVLLLAEYNEQYF.

The rearrangement links TRBV20-1 to TRBJ1-2, with D possibly TRBD1 on 5 matching bases. The germline V and J ends were trimmed by 1 base and 6 bases, with 18 bases remaining between them. The CDR3 runs 15 residues. Germline loops: CDR1 DFQATT, CDR2 SNEGSKA (reference sequence). The CDR3 DNA sequence: TGCAGTGCTAGAGGTTTGGAGGGGATTGGAAATGGCTACACCTTC. Its translation: CSARGLEGIGNGYTF.

Turning to this clonotype: The junction and the germline gene differ at one end; a read error may be behind it. This chain uses TRBV6-6 with TRBJ1-2; 7 bases are a match to TRBD1. CDR3 length: 14 amino acids. From germline, CDR1 is MNHNY and CDR2 SVGAGI (reference sequence). The CDR3 is CASSNSTGYYGYTF. The CDR3 bases are TGTGCCAGCAGTAACTCGACAGGGTACTATGGCTACACCTTC.

The chain couples TRBV20-1 to TRBJ1-4, with 7 bases aligning to TRBD1. After removal of 5 bases from V and 4 bases from J, the junction contained 13 bases not matched to a gene. The CDR3 runs 16 residues. Germline V gene sequence: CDR1 DFQATT, CDR2 SNEGSKA (reference sequence). CDR3 protein: CSAGTGVKGLNEKLFF. The DNA for the CDR3 is TGCAGTGCTGGTACAGGGGTGAAGGGGCTTAATGAAAAACTGTTTTTT.

This chain joins TRBV29-1 and TRBJ2-1; D possibly corresponds to TRBD1 (6 bases). The J call may be faulty, since TRBJ2-7 better matches the DNA end. The germline CDR1 and CDR2 sequences are SQVTM and ANQGSEA. The CDR3 runs to 16 residues. CDR3: CSVEDQGLSSYNEQYF. CDR3 DNA: TGCAGCGTTGAAGATCAGGGGCTAAGCTCCTACAATGAGCAGTACTTC.

This clonotype turned up a few times. The V call is TRBV2, the J call TRBJ1-5; D is perhaps TRBD1 (5 bases). Trimming took off 5 bases at V and 5 bases at J, with 13 bases between the two ends. Germline V gives CDR1 SNHLY, CDR2 FYNNEI. The CDR3 loop spans 14 amino acids. The CDR3 sequence: CASSPAGGYQPQHF. The CDR3, as DNA: TGTGCCAGCAGTCCGGCGGGGGGGTATCAGCCCCAGCATTTT.

The genes are TRBV6-5 and TRBJ2-3, with 8 bases matching TRBD2. V was pared by 2 bases and J by 9 bases, with 7 bases of the junction left unmatched. Germline V gene lookup returns CDR1 MNHEY and CDR2 SVGAGI. This CDR3 spans 14 amino acids. This chain's CDR3 is CASSYGLAGETQYF. As DNA, the CDR3 is TGTGCCAGCAGTTACGGGCTAGCGGGCGAGACGCAGTATTTT.

This sequence joins TRBV4-1 and TRBJ2-6; D gene ambiguous. Between the trimmed V and J ends, which lost 8 bases and 0 bases, there was a span of 11 bases. Germline lookup yields CDR1 MGHRA and CDR2 YSYEKL. This CDR3 is built from 15 residues. DNA of the CDR3: TGCGCCAGCGCCCCAGTCAGCTCTGGGGCCAACGTCCTGACTTTC. The encoded protein is CASAPVSSGANVLTF.

This chain joins TRBV7-3 and TRBJ2-3, with TRBD1 matching 7 bases. The J segment lost 0 bases and the V segment lost 4 bases, leaving 4 bases of the junction unmatched. This CDR3 has 15 residues. The germline V gene has CDR1 SGHTA and CDR2 FQGTGA. This CDR3 reads CASSSQTGSTDTQYF. The CDR3 DNA sequence: TGTGCCAGCAGCTCCCAGACAGGGAGCACAGATACGCAGTATTTT.

This chain connects TRBV14 to TRBJ2-5; D unresolved. The end of the DNA aligns better with TRBJ2-7, so the J call may be wrong. The CDR3 extends over 15 amino acids. Looked up from germline, CDR1 is SGHDN and CDR2 is FVKESK. CDR3 sequence reads: CASSQDLSFSSEQYF. For the CDR3, the DNA is TGTGCCAGCAGCCAAGATCTGAGTTTTTCTAGCGAGCAGTACTTC.

The J gene is TRBJ2-7, the V gene TRBV12-3 or TRBV12-4; D possibly corresponds to TRBD2 (6 bases). This CDR3 has 14 amino acids. Trimming cost V 3 bases and J 2 bases, with 11 bases left between them. The CDR3 protein is CASSFVGGAYEQYF. CDR3 bases: TGTGCCAGCAGTTTTGTCGGGGGAGCCTACGAGCAGTACTTC.

In this sample, this clonotype turned up a few times. The chain links TRBV27 to TRBJ1-2; D is ambiguous. The V end was cut by 8 bases, the J end by 4 bases, with 8 bases between. Per germline, CDR1 MNHEY and CDR2 SMNVEV (reference sequence). CDR3 length: 11 residues. Written as DNA, the CDR3 is TGTGCCAGCTACCACGGCTATGGCTACACCTTC. Amino acids: CASYHGYGYTF.

The gene calls are TRBV10-3 and TRBJ2-6, with TRBD2 identical over 9 bases. V trimming: 4 bases; J trimming: 0 bases; junction bases outside the gene matches: 13. The CDR3 runs to 20 residues. The germline V gene has CDR1 ENHRY and CDR2 SYGVKD. The DNA of the CDR3 is TGTGCCATCAGTGCGTACCACCCGGCTAGCGGGGTCTCTGGGGCCAACGTCCTGACTTTC. Translated: CAISAYHPASGVSGANVLTF.

The V gene is TRBV9, the J gene TRBJ2-1; D perhaps matches TRBD2 (6 bases). This CDR3 is 15 amino acids long. V lost 0 bases and J 7 bases, leaving 14 bases between the germline ends. Germline V gene lookup returns CDR1 SGDLS and CDR2 YYNGEE. The CDR3, as DNA: TGTGCCAGCAGCGTAGTCCCCGACGGGGGAAATGAGCAGTTCTTC. Protein: CASSVVPDGGNEQFF.

The chain has TRBV20-1 and TRBJ1-5; maybe TRBD1 (6 bases). CDR3 length: 16 residues. V was cut by 0 bases and J by 3 bases, with 15 bases left in between. From germline, CDR1 is DFQATT and CDR2 SNEGSKA (reference sequence). The CDR3 nucleotides read TGCAGTGCTAGAGATCCTAGAGGGGGTGACAATCAGCCCCAGCATTTT. Translated, it gives CSARDPRGGDNQPQHF.

The chain is built from TRBV5-1 and TRBJ2-1, with a possible D match to TRBD2 (5 bases). The CDR3 has 13 residues. V was pared by 0 bases and J by 15 bases, with 16 bases between. Germline CDR1 is SGHRS and CDR2 is YFSETQ. The chain's CDR3 is CASSLAEDRDLFF. CDR3 coding DNA: TGCGCCAGCAGCTTGGCCGAAGACCGGGATCTGTTCTTC. The whole variable domain, filled in from reference TRBV5-1 and TRBJ2-1, reads KAGVTQTPRYLIKTRGQQVTLSCSPISGHRSVSWYQQTPGQGLQFLFEYFSETQRNKGNFPGRFSGRQFSNSRSEMNVSTLELGDSALYLCASSLAEDRDLFFGPGTRLTVL.

The rearrangement uses TRBV9 and TRBJ2-5; D might be TRBD1 or TRBD2, each matching 5 bases. There are 18 residues in the CDR3. The ends were cut back, 1 base at V and 1 base at J, with 20 bases in the middle. Germline CDR1 reads SGDLS; CDR2 reads YYNGEE. CDR3 in amino acids: CASSVSDSRGTIQETQYF. CDR3 nucleotides: TGTGCCAGCAGCGTAAGCGACTCCCGTGGGACGATCCAAGAGACCCAGTACTTC.

In its sample, this clonotype was seen many times. V and J are TRBV5-1 and TRBJ2-3; 9 bases map to TRBD1. The germline V gene encodes CDR1 SGHRS and CDR2 YFSETQ. The CDR3 covers 14 residues. J lost 4 bases, V lost 5 bases, and 5 bases had no gene match. The CDR3 bases are TGCGCCAGCAGTCTTGGGACAGGGTCAGATACGCAGTATTTT. Translation gives CASSLGTGSDTQYF.

The rearrangement links TRBV6-6 to TRBJ2-4; D gene ambiguous. Gene TRBJ2-7 matches the end of the DNA better, so the J call may be wrong. Germline CDR1 and CDR2: MNHNY and SVGAGI (reference sequence). The CDR3 consists of 15 residues. Written as DNA, the CDR3 is TGTGCCAGCAGTTACCAATTAAGCCAAGCCTACGAGCAGTACTTC. This sequence encodes CASSYQLSQAYEQYF.

This sequence joins TRBV28 and TRBJ1-1; 8 positions match TRBD1. V shed 8 bases, J shed 11 bases, and the junction held 10 bases outside the gene matches. The CDR3 is made up of 12 amino acids. Germline values: CDR1 MDHEN, CDR2 SYDVKM. The CDR3 reads CASGSRGRGAFF. In DNA, the CDR3 is TGTGCCAGCGGGTCCAGGGGGCGCGGGGCTTTCTTT.

The chain is built from TRBV12-3 or TRBV12-4 and TRBJ1-2; D is undetermined. The CDR3 is 13 amino acids. Trimming shortened V by 3 bases and J by 10 bases, and 15 bases separated the two germline ends. The CDR3 sequence is CASSFQANYTYTF. The CDR3 DNA sequence: TGTGCCAGCAGTTTCCAGGCTAATTATACCTACACCTTC.